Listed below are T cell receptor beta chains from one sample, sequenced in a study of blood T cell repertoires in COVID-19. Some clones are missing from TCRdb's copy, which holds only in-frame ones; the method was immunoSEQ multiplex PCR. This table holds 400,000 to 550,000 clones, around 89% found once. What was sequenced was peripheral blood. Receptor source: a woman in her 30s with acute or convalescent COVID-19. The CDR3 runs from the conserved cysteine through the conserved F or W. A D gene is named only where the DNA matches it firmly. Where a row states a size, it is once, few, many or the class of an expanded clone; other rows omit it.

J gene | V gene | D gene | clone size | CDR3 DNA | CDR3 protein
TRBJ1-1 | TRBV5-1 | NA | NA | TGCGCCAGCAGCTTGGCCGCGGGTGAAGCTTTCTTT | CASSLAAGEAFF
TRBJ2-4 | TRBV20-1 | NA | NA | TGCAGTGCGGAGACAGAAAACATTCAGTACTTC | CSAETENIQYF
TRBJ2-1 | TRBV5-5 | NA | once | TGTGCCAGCAACCAGGACAGTTATTACAATGAGCAGTTCTTC | CASNQDSYYNEQFF
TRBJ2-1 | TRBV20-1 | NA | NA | TGCAGTGCTAGTTCCCCGTCCCCCAGCTCCTACAATGAGCAGTTCTTC | CSASSPSPSSYNEQFF
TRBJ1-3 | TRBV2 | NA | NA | TGTGCCAGCCAAGAGAGATTCAGGGTCGGAAACACCATATATTTT | CASQERFRVGNTIYF
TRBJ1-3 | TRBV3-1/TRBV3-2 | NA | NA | TGTGCCAGCAGCCAAGATCAGGCGGGACCTGGAAACACCATATATTTT | CASSQDQAGPGNTIYF
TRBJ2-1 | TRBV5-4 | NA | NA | TGTGCCAGCAGCTTTACGGGGGGCTCCAATGAGCAGTTCTTC | CASSFTGGSNEQFF
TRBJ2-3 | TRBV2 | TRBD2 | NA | TGTGCCAGCAGTTTCCTCGGGGGGGAATACACAGATACGCAGTATTTT | CASSFLGGEYTDTQYF
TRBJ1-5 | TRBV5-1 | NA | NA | TGCGCCAGCAGCCGGGGAGGGATAGGAAGCAATCAGCCCCAGCATTTT | CASSRGGIGSNQPQHF
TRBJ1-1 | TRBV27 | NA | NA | TGTGCCAGCAGCCCCACACCAATTATGAACACTGAAGCTTTCTTT | CASSPTPIMNTEAFF